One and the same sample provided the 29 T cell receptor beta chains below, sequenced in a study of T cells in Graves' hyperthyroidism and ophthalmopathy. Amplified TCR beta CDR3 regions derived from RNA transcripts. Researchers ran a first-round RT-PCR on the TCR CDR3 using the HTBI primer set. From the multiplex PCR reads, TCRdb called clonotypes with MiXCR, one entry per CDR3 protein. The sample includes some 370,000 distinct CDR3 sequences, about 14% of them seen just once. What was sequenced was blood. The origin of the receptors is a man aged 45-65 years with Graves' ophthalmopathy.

CDR3 sequence (DNA): TGCGCCAGCAGCTTGGGTGGCTATCGCACAGATACGCAGTATTTT. This encodes CASSLGGYRTDTQYF. The V call is TRBV5-1, the J call TRBJ2-3; no clear D. From germline, CDR1 is SGHRS and CDR2 YFSETQ. The V and J ends lost 0 bases and 1 base respectively, with 9 bases between them. The CDR3 consists of 15 residues.

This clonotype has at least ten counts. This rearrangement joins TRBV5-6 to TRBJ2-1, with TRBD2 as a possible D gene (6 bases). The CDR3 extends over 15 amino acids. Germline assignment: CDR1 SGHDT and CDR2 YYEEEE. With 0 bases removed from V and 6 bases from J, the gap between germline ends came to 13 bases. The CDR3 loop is CASSLGKVGGNEQFF. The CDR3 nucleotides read TGTGCCAGCAGCTTGGGTAAAGTGGGGGGCAATGAGCAGTTCTTC.

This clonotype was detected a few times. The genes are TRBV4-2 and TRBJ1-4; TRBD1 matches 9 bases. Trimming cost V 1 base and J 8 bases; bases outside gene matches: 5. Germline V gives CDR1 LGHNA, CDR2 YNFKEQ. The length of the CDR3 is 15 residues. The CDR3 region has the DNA TGTGCCAGCAGCCAAGCCGGGACAGGGAACGAAAAACTGTTTTTT. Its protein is CASSQAGTGNEKLFF.

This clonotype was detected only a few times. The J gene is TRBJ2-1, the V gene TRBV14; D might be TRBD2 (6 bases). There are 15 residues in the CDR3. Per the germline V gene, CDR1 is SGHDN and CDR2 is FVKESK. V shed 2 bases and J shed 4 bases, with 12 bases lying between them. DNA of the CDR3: TGTGCCAGCAGCCAATATAGGACTAAGTACAATGAGCAGTTCTTC. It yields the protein CASSQYRTKYNEQFF.

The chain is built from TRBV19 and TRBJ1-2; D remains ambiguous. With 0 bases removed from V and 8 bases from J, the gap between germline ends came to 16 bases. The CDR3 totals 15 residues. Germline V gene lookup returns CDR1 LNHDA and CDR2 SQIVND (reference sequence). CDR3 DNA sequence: TGTGCCAGTAGTATAGATAATCGTTTCAACCTCGGCTACACCTTC. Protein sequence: CASSIDNRFNLGYTF.

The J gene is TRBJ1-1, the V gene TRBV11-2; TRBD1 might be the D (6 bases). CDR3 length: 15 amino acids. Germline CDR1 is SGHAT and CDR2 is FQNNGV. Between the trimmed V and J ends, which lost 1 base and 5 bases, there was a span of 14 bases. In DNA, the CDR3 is TGTGCCAGCAGCTTAGCCGGGGGGCGGTTGACTGAAGCTTTCTTT. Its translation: CASSLAGGRLTEAFF.

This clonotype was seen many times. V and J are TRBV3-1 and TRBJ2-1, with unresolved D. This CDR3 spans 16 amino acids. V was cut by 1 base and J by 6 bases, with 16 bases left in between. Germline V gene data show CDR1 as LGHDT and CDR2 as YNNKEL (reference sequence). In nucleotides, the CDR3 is TGTGCCAGCAGCCAAGTCCACTCCCGAACATTCAATGAGCAGTTCTTC. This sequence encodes CASSQVHSRTFNEQFF.

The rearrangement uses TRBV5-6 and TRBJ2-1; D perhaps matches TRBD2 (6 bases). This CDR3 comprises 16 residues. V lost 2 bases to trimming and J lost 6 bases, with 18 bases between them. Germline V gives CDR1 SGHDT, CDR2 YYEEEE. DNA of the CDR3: TGTGCCAGCAGCTTTGGTGTTGGAGGGACCCCCAATGAGCAGTTCTTC. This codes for CASSFGVGGTPNEQFF.

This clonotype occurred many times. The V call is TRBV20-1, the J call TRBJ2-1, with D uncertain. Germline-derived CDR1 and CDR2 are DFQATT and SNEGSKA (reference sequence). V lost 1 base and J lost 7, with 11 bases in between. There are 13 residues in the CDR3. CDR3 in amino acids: CSARVPLGNEQFF. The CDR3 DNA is TGCAGTGCTAGAGTTCCGCTAGGGAATGAGCAGTTCTTC.

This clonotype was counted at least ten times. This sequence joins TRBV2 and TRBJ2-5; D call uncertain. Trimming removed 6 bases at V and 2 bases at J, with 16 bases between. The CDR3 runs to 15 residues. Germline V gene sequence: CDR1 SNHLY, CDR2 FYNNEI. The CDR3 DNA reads TGTGCCAGCAGGACTCGGACGGCCGGGCAAGAGACCCAGTACTTC. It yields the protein CASRTRTAGQETQYF.

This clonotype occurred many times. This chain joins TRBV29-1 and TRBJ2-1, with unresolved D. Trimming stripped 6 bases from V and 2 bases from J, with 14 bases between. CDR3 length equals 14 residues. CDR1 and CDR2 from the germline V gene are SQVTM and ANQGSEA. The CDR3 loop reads CSVHGPFPYNEQFF. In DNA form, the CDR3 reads TGCAGCGTGCATGGACCCTTCCCCTACAATGAGCAGTTCTTC.

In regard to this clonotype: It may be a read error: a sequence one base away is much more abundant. The CDR3 reads CASSLRGPPYERYF. CDR3 coding DNA: TGTGCCAGCAGCTTAAGGGGACCGCCGTACGAGCGGTACTTC. The chain uses TRBV7-2 and TRBJ2-7; D may correspond to TRBD1 or TRBD2 (5 bases each). CDR1 is SGHTA and CDR2 is FQGNSA in the germline V gene. The CDR3 consists of 14 residues.

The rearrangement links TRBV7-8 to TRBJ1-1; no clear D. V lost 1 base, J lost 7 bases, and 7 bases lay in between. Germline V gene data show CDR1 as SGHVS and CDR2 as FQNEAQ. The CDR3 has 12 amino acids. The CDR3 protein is CASSLEGSEAFF. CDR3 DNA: TGTGCCAGCAGCTTAGAAGGAAGTGAAGCTTTCTTT.

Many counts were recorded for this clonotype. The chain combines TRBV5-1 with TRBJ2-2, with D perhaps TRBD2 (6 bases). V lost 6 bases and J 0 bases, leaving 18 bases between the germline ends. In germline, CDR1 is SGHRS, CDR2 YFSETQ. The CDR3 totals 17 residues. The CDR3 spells CASIAEAAGPNTGELFF. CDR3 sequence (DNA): TGCGCCAGCATAGCTGAGGCGGCGGGACCGAACACCGGGGAGCTGTTTTTT. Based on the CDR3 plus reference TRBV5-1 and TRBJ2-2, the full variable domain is KAGVTQTPRYLIKTRGQQVTLSCSPISGHRSVSWYQQTPGQGLQFLFEYFSETQRNKGNFPGRFSGRQFSNSRSEMNVSTLELGDSALYLCASIAEAAGPNTGELFFGEGSRLTVL.

CDR3 in DNA: TGTGCCTGGAGTCAGGGAGGGACTGAAGCTTTCTTT. This sequence encodes CAWSQGGTEAFF. J is TRBJ1-1 and V is TRBV30, with D maybe TRBD1 (5 bases). V lost 2 bases, J lost 5 bases, and 9 bases lay in between. The CDR3 spans 12 residues. CDR1 and CDR2 (germline): GTSNPN, SVGIG (reference sequence).

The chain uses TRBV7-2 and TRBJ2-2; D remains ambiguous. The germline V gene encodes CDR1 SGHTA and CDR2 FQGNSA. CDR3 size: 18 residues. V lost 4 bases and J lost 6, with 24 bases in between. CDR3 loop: CASSYNLLPAGPPGELFF. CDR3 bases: TGTGCCAGCAGCTACAACCTACTACCGGCCGGGCCCCCCGGGGAGCTGTTTTTT.

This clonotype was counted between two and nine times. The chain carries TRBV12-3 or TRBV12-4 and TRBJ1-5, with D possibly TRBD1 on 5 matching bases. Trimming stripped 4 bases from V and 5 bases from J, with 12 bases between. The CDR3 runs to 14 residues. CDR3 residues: CASSWRGADQPQHF. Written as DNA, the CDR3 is TGTGCCAGCAGTTGGAGGGGAGCAGATCAGCCCCAGCATTTT.

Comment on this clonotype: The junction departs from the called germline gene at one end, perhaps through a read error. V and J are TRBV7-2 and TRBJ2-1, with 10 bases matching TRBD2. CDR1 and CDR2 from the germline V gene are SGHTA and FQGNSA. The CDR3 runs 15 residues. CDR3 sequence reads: CASTLTSGPYSEQFF. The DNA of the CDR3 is TGTGCCAGCACCTTGACTAGCGGGCCTTACAGTGAGCAGTTCTTC. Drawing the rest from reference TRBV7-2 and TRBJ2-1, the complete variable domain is GAGVSQSPSNKVTEKGKDVELRCDPISGHTALYWYRQSLGQGLEFLIYFQGNSAPDKSGLPSDRFSAERTGGSVSTLTIQRTQQEDSAVYLCASTLTSGPYSEQFFGPGTRLTVL.

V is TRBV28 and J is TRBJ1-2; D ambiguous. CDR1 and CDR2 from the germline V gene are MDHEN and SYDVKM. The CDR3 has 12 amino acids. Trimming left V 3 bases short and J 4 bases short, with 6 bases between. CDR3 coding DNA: TGTGCCAGCAGTTTCAGGATCTATGGCTACACCTTC. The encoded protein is CASSFRIYGYTF.

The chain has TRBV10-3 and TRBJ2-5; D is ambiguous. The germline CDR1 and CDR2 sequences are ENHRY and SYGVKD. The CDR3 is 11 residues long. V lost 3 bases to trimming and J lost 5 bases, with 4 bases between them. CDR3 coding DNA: TGTGCCATCAGTGACCCTGAGACCCAGTACTTC. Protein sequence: CAISDPETQYF.

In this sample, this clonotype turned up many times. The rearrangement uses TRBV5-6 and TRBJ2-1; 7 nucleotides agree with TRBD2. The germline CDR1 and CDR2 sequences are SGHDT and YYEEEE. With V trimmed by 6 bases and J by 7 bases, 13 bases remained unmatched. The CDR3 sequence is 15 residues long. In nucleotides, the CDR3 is TGTGCCAGCACCTCCGGGGGAGGGCCTTGGAATGAGCAGTTCTTC. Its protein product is CASTSGGGPWNEQFF. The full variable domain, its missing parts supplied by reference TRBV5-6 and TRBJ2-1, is DAGVTQSPTHLIKTRGQQVTLRCSPKSGHDTVSWYQQALGQGPQFIFQYYEEEERQRGNFPDRFSGHQFPNYSSELNVNALLLGDSALYLCASTSGGGPWNEQFFGPGTRLTVL.

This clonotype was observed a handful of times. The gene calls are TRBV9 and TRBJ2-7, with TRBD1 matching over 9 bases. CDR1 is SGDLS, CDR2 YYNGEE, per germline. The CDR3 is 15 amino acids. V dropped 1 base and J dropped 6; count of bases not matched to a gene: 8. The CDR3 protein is CASSVQGQGPVEQYF. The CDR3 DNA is TGTGCCAGCAGCGTACAGGGACAGGGACCGGTCGAGCAGTACTTC.

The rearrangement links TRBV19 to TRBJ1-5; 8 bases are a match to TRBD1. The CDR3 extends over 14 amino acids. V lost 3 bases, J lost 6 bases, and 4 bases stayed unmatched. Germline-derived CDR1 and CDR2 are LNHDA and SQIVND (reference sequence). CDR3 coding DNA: TGTGCCAGTAGTATCCCAGGGGGCGTTCAGCCCCAGCATTTT. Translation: CASSIPGGVQPQHF.

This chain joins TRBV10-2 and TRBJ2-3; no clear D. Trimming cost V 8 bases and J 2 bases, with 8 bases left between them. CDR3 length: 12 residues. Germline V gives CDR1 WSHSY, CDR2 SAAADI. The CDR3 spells CASQIYTDTQYF. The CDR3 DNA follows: TGCGCCAGCCAGATATACACAGATACGCAGTATTTT.

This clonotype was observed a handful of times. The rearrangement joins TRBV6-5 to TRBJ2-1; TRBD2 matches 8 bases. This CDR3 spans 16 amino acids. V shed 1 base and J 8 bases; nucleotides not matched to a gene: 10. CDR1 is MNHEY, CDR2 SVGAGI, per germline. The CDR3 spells CASSYWSGGLHDEQFF. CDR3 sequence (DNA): TGTGCCAGCAGTTACTGGTCGGGAGGGCTTCACGATGAGCAGTTCTTC.

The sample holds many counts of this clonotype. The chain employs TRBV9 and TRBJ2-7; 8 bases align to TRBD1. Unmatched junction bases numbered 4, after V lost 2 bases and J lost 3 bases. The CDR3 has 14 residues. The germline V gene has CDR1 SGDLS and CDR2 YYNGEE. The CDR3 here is CASSVQGAHYEQYF. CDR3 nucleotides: TGTGCCAGCAGCGTTCAGGGGGCGCACTACGAGCAGTACTTC.

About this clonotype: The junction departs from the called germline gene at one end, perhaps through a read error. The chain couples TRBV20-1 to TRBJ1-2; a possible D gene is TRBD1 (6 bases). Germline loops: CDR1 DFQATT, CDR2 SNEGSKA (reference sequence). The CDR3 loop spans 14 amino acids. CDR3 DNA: TGCAGTGCAAGAGAAGACAGGATTAACTATGGCTACACCTTC. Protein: CSAREDRINYGYTF.

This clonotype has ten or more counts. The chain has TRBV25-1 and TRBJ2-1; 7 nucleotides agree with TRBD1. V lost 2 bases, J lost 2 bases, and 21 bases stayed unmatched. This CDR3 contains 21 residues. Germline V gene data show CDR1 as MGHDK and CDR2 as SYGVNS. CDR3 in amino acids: CASSEEGAGASLSPAYNEQFF. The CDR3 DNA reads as TGTGCCAGCAGTGAAGAGGGGGCAGGGGCGAGTCTTTCTCCGGCCTACAATGAGCAGTTCTTC.

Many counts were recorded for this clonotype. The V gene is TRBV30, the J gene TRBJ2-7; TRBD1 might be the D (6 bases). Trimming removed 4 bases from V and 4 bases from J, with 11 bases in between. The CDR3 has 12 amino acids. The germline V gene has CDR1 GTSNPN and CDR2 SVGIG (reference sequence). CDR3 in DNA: TGTGCCTGGAACCTGGACAGTTACGAGCAGTACTTC. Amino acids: CAWNLDSYEQYF.